This T cell receptor beta chain was recorded in a study of blood T cells in healthy people across ages (dated by TCRdb to about 2015). Turning to the overall study: In model experiments, template switching captured about one uniquely barcoded TCR beta cDNA molecule for every two T cells. Age-related changes in TCR beta repertoire diversity were measured in the study by deep sequencing normalized with unique cDNA molecular identifiers. The donors were split into four age groups: young (average around 15 years), middle-aged (roughly 39), aged (more than 60) and long-lived (approximately 80). To avoid experimental bias, donors of different ages were spread randomly across the sequencing lanes. The study analyzed two additional independent replicas of 1 million unique cDNA reads from the same blood draw for two donors, one aged 18 to 30 and one aged 80 or older. Beyond this particular receptor, the publication reports: Compared with the aged group, more naive CD4+ T cells, fewer expanded clones and increased TCR diversity were shown by the long-lived group, suggesting age selection. Observed TCR beta diversity correlated strongly with the percentage of naive T cells measured by flow cytometry. Because the CMV infection status of the donors was unknown, age-related changes in expanded clonotypes may potentially have been confounded. Observed TCR beta diversity per million T cells fell roughly linearly with age, and a significant reduction was already apparent by age around 36. Estimates of total diversity from one million sequenced T cells were regarded as lower bounds and underestimates. Conclusive comparison of naive and antigen-experienced compartments was prevented by the profiling of bulk unsorted PBMCs.

The donors were some 36 Caucasian individuals from Russia, aged 6 to 90 years, who were systemically healthy. Each donor gave roughly 9 milliliters of peripheral blood, drawn into EDTA-treated Vacutainer tubes. Ficoll-Paque density-gradient centrifugation was used to isolate PBMCs, with at least 7 million obtained per sample. Trizol reagent was used to extract total RNA from the PBMCs, yielding at least 5.5 micrograms per sample. For every donor, flow cytometry on a PBMC aliquot measured the percentage of naive CD45RAhigh/CD27high T cells. Unmatched junction bases come to 5, with V trimmed by 3 bases and J by 3 bases. CDR1 and CDR2 are read off the germline V gene as SQVTM and ANQGSEA. Measured from the cysteine to the phenylalanine, the CDR3 is 14 residues long. CDR3 DNA only is kept here, 42 bases in frame from base 1. The sample holds many counts of this clonotype. Its antigen is not yet known. Base qualities are missing; no much larger clone stands one base away.

The library was generated by 5' RACE. Instrument used: Illumina HiSeq 2500. A second PCR of about 6 to 12 cycles was run with a J-beta primer mix and a sample-barcoded 5' primer. A template-switch 5' adaptor carrying 12 random nucleotides introduced a unique molecular identifier onto each TCR beta cDNA molecule. Each sample yielded at least 2.5 million CDR3-containing paired-end reads. First-strand cDNA was synthesized from all RNA with the Mint cDNA synthesis kit, primed by a TRBC-specific oligonucleotide. Following uracil-DNA glycosylase treatment, all cDNA underwent a first 18-cycle PCR with the universal primers M1SS and BC2_uni_R. The study's own analysis went as follows. Normalization of each sample was performed by random selection of 1 million high-quality reads, each carrying a distinct molecular identifier. Instead of being binned into consensus sequences, reads that shared molecular identifiers were thrown out. MiTCR, with a Q25 quality threshold and the strictest error-elimination algorithm, was used for CDR3 identification, clonotype clustering and error correction. A nonparametric unseen species model using Euler transformation provided a lower-bound estimate of total TCR beta diversity. Through fastp at Q25 and MiXCR, TCRdb rebuilt clones from the public reads, retaining in-frame beta chains. A single entry per CDR3 protein holds the most common genes and DNA from its merged rows. TCRdb's processing, not the authors', yielded these V and J calls. The sample includes around 650,000 distinct CDR3 sequences, with around 43% observed a single time. The top ten clonotypes cover around 30% of the sample.

The sequence was collected from a man at least 80 years old in good health. Sequences were obtained from blood. Recombination linked TRBV29-1 to TRBJ2-1; a stretch of 7 junction bases matches TRBD2. The CDR3 loop reads CSVDGGRHYNEQFF. DNA sequence: TGCAGCGTTGACGGGGGGAGACACTACAATGAGCAGTTCTTC.